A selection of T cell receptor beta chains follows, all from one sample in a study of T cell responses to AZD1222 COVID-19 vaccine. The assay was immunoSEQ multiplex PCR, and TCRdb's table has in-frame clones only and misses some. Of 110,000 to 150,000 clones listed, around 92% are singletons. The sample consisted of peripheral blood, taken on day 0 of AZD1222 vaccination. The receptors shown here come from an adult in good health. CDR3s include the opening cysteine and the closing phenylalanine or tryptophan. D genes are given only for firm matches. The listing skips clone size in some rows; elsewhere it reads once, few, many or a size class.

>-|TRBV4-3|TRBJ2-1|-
CASSQQGFSGGDEQFF
TGCGCCAGCAGCCAGCAGGGGTTTTCCGGCGGGGATGAGCAGTTCTTC
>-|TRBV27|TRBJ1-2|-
CASSLMGGYTF
TGTGCCAGCAGTCTAATGGGAGGCTACACCTTC
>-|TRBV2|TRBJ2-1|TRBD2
CASIFLREGNEQFF
TGTGCCAGCATCTTTCTGCGGGAGGGCAATGAGCAGTTCTTC
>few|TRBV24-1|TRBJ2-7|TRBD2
CATKETSGIVYEQYF
TGTGCCACCAAAGAAACTAGCGGGATAGTTTACGAGCAGTACTTC
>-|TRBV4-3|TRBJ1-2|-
CASSQWGNGYTF
TGCGCCAGCAGCCAGTGGGGCAATGGCTACACCTTC
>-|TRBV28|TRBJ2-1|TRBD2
CASYTLAGAPYNEQFF
TGTGCCAGCTATACCCTAGCGGGAGCCCCCTACAATGAGCAGTTCTTC
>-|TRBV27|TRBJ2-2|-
CASSLTMDLSPGELFF
TGTGCCAGCAGTTTGACTATGGACCTATCCCCCGGGGAGCTGTTTTTT
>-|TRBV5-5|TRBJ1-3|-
CASSLDPGSGNTIYF
TGTGCCAGCAGCTTGGACCCGGGCTCTGGAAACACCATATATTTT
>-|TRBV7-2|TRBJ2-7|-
CASSPSSGSYEQYF
TGTGCCAGCAGCCCAAGCAGCGGCTCCTACGAGCAGTACTTC
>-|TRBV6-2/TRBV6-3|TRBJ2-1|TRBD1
CASSLGTGDLNEQFF
TGTGCCAGCAGTCTGGGGACAGGGGACCTCAATGAGCAGTTCTTC
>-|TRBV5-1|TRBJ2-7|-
CASSLHQLTAPSYEQYF
TGCGCCAGCAGCTTACACCAATTGACGGCTCCCTCCTACGAGCAGTACTTC
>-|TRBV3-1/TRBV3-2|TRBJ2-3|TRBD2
CASSQGGRRGGWLATQYF
TGTGCCAGCAGCCAAGGAGGGAGACGCGGGGGGTGGTTGGCTACGCAGTATTTT
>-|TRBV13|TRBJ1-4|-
CASSLGQPSEKLFF
TGTGCCAGCAGCTTAGGACAGCCATCTGAAAAACTGTTTTTT
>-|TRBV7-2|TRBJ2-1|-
CASSLQGDYRDEQFF
TGTGCCAGCAGCCTCCAGGGGGACTACAGGGATGAGCAGTTCTTC
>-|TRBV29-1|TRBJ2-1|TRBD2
CSATNGGYNEQFF
TGCAGCGCCACCAACGGGGGGTACAATGAGCAGTTCTTC